This TCR beta chain was profiled in a study of cytomegalovirus exposure and HLA in healthy donors. The study, taken as a whole, reports: Clonal expansion was found to be greater in HLA-associated TCR beta chains than in equally common others in a later analysis. Reportedly, a later analysis found an Asian-associated ancestry cluster had fewer N-insertions than the roughly 700-donor mean. The authors listed some 150 TCR beta chains as cytomegalovirus-associated.

The CDR3 has 16 residues. Looked up from germline, CDR1 is SGHDN and CDR2 is FVKESK. V shed 3 bases, J shed 3 bases, and the junction held 3 bases outside the gene matches. With 60 Vbeta and 13 Jbeta primers, the PCR was carried out. The repertoire was sequenced with immunoSEQ multiplex PCR; TCRdb's copy has only in-frame clones and lacks some. Among 150,000 to 200,000 clones, 55% to 80% were seen once, and the ten largest hold 4.5%. This clone has more than one count but fewer than ten. Antigen unknown. The chain has TRBV14 and TRBJ2-1; 12 positions agree with TRBD2. Material for sequencing was PBMCs. The clonotype was recovered from a woman between 18 and 30 years old in good health and CMV-seropositive. This CDR3 is CASSHGTSGFYNEQFF. Written as DNA, the CDR3 is TGTGCCAGCAGCCATGGGACTAGCGGGTTCTACAATGAGCAGTTCTTC.